What follows are 30 T cell receptor beta chains derived from one specimen sequenced in a study of spatial heterogeneity in lung cancer. Specified time point: sample taken at primary tumor resection. No antigen has been assigned to these receptors. Study-wide findings and caveats: One measure, the expanded intratumoral alpha and beta TCR count, tracked tumor mutation counts.

TCRdb reprocessed the 5' RACE reads with MiXCR, giving one entry per CDR3 protein. This sample has over 8,500 distinct CDR3 sequences, with roughly 13% found just once. The source material was lung tumor tissue, sampled at surgery. All receptors derive from a male donor with early-stage non-small cell lung cancer.

The chain employs TRBV7-8 and TRBJ1-1; D gene unclear. Trimming took 5 bases from V and 0 from J, leaving 10 bases between them. This CDR3 is 14 amino acids long. Germline V CDR1 and CDR2: SGHVS, FQNEAQ. The CDR3 DNA reads as TGTGCCAGCAGCAGACGACGGATGAACACTGAAGCTTTCTTT. It is translated as CASSRRRMNTEAFF.

This clonotype was recorded many times. The chain combines TRBV19 with TRBJ2-5; 7 nucleotides line up with TRBD1. The CDR3 extends over 15 amino acids. Germline CDR1 is LNHDA and CDR2 is SQIVND (reference sequence). J lost 4 bases, V lost 6 bases, and 11 bases had no gene match. This chain's CDR3 is CASRDGTAGGETQYF. The CDR3 DNA is TGTGCCAGTAGAGACGGGACAGCTGGAGGAGAGACCCAGTACTTC.

This clonotype counts as medium-sized. This chain links TRBV12-3 or TRBV12-4 with TRBJ1-2, with D maybe TRBD1 (6 bases). The CDR3 sequence is 14 residues long. V shed 6 bases and J shed 3 bases, with 14 bases lying between them. This CDR3 is CASSMTGVHYGYTF. In DNA, the CDR3 is TGTGCCAGCAGCATGACAGGAGTCCACTATGGCTACACCTTC.

J is TRBJ2-3 and V is TRBV12-3 or TRBV12-4; 9 nucleotides match TRBD1. Trimming removed 6 bases from V and 4 bases from J; junction bases left unmatched: 8. This CDR3 comprises 15 residues. The DNA for the CDR3 is TGTGCCAGCAGACCCGGGACAGGGTTCGCAGATACGCAGTATTTT. Amino acids: CASRPGTGFADTQYF.

Many counts were recorded for this clonotype. CDR3 in DNA: TGTGCCAGCAGTGAAATGGGACAGAACACCGGGGAGCTGTTTTTT. Translation gives CASSEMGQNTGELFF. The rearrangement uses TRBV2 and TRBJ2-2; the D gene is possibly TRBD1 (6 bases). V was pared by 2 bases and J by 1 base, with 8 bases between. This CDR3 is built from 15 residues. Looked up from germline, CDR1 is SNHLY and CDR2 is FYNNEI.

Ten or more counts support this clonotype. The chain combines TRBV6-2 or TRBV6-3 with TRBJ1-2, with 9 bases lining up with TRBD1. The CDR3 contains 13 residues. The junction had 3 bases not matched to a gene; V was cut back by 7 bases and J by 3 bases. The germline V gene has CDR1 MNHEY and CDR2 SVGEGT. CDR3 amino acids: CASMGQGDYGYTF. Written as DNA, the CDR3 is TGTGCCAGCATGGGACAGGGTGACTATGGCTACACCTTC.

This clonotype rates as medium-sized. The V and J genes are TRBV10-3 and TRBJ2-7; D not certain. The CDR3 contains 16 residues. CDR1 and CDR2 (germline): ENHRY, SYGVKD. The germline V and J ends were trimmed by 2 bases and 0 bases, with 14 bases remaining between them. In DNA, the CDR3 is TGTGCCATCAGTGAGCCGACCCTAAGGAGCTCCTACGAGCAGTACTTC. This sequence encodes CAISEPTLRSSYEQYF.

Many counts were recorded for this clonotype. J is TRBJ1-2 and V is TRBV12-3 or TRBV12-4, with D perhaps TRBD1 (5 bases). Trimming took 1 base from V and 0 from J, leaving 6 bases between them. The CDR3 is 14 amino acids. The CDR3 loop reads CASSLGTSNYGYTF. Here the CDR3 DNA reads TGTGCCAGCAGTTTAGGGACATCTAACTATGGCTACACCTTC.

There are many counts of this clonotype. The chain joins TRBV14 to TRBJ2-1; 7 positions agree with TRBD2. V trimming: 8 bases; J trimming: 10 bases; junction bases outside the gene matches: 11. The CDR3 has 13 residues. CDR1 is SGHDN and CDR2 is FVKESK in the germline V gene. Here the CDR3 reads CASGGAGVGEQFF. CDR3 nucleotides: TGTGCCAGCGGAGGGGCGGGAGTGGGAGAGCAGTTCTTC.

This clonotype was detected many times. This sequence joins TRBV5-1 and TRBJ2-2; no firm D call. CDR1 and CDR2 from the germline V gene are SGHRS and YFSETQ. This CDR3 has 12 amino acids. The V gene lost 1 base and the J gene lost 6 bases, with 4 bases spanning the gap. This CDR3 reads CASSLSAGELFF. Written as DNA, the CDR3 is TGCGCCAGCAGCTTGTCGGCCGGGGAGCTGTTTTTT.

The count of this clonotype is one. The genes are TRBV5-1 and TRBJ2-2, with 9 bases identical to TRBD1. The V and J ends lost 4 bases and 6 bases, in that order; junction bases with no gene match: 7. Germline CDR1 reads SGHRS; CDR2 reads YFSETQ. The CDR3 length is 15 residues. CDR3 coding DNA: TGCGCCAGCAGCCCGGGACAGGGTTACTCCGGGGAGCTGTTTTTT. Its translation is CASSPGQGYSGELFF. Full variable domain (rest looked up from reference TRBV5-1 and TRBJ2-2): KAGVTQTPRYLIKTRGQQVTLSCSPISGHRSVSWYQQTPGQGLQFLFEYFSETQRNKGNFPGRFSGRQFSNSRSEMNVSTLELGDSALYLCASSPGQGYSGELFFGEGSRLTVL.

This clonotype was observed many times. V is TRBV19 and J is TRBJ1-2, with TRBD1 matching 7 bases. The CDR3 runs to 15 residues. Germline trimming cut 5 bases from V and 6 bases from J; bases unmatched to any gene: 12. Germline lookup yields CDR1 LNHDA and CDR2 SQIVND (reference sequence). CDR3 coding DNA: TGTGCCAGTAGTGGACTGGACAGGACCTATGATGGCTACACCTTC. The encoded protein is CASSGLDRTYDGYTF.

This clonotype was found many times. The chain is built from TRBV10-3 and TRBJ2-2; D is unresolved. Per the germline V gene, CDR1 is ENHRY and CDR2 is SYGVKD. There are 16 residues in the CDR3. With 1 base removed from V and 4 bases from J, the gap between germline ends came to 13 bases. The CDR3 DNA follows: TGTGCCATCAGTGAGTTTGCGGACCCAAGCACCGGGGAGCTGTTTTTT. It specifies CAISEFADPSTGELFF.

The sample holds many counts of this clonotype. V and J are TRBV20-1 and TRBJ1-4; a possible D gene is TRBD1 (6 bases). The V gene lost 1 base and the J gene lost 5 bases, with 11 bases spanning the gap. CDR3 length: 14 residues. The germline V gene encodes CDR1 DFQATT and CDR2 SNEGSKA (reference sequence). The CDR3 nucleotides read TGCAGTGCTAGAGGGGGGGCCCCAAATGAAAAACTGTTTTTT. Translation gives CSARGGAPNEKLFF.

A few counts support this clonotype. This sequence may be a read error, since a much larger clone differs from it by one base. This chain connects TRBV12-3 or TRBV12-4 to TRBJ2-7; no definite D call. V gave up 8 bases and J gave up 3 bases, with 14 bases separating them. CDR3 size: 13 residues. CDR3 protein: CASGVTNSYEQYF. Written as DNA, the CDR3 is TGTGCCAGCGGGGTGACGAACAGCTACGAGCAGTACTTC.

This clonotype is judged medium-sized. CDR3 sequence reads: CASSYEASTDTQYF. The CDR3 DNA reads as TGTGCCAGCAGTTACGAAGCAAGCACAGATACGCAGTATTTT. The V call is TRBV6-6, the J call TRBJ2-3; D not certain. Looked up from germline, CDR1 is MNHNY and CDR2 is SVGAGI (reference sequence). Trimming took off 2 bases at V and 0 bases at J, with 6 bases between the two ends. The CDR3 length is 14 residues.

This clonotype is labeled medium-sized. V gene TRBV5-1 combines with J gene TRBJ1-5; D perhaps matches TRBD1 (5 bases). The germline V gene encodes CDR1 SGHRS and CDR2 YFSETQ. The CDR3 has 15 amino acids. V was pared by 1 base and J by 2 bases, with 10 bases between. The chain's CDR3 is CASSLLPGGNQPQHF. CDR3 nucleotide sequence: TGCGCCAGCAGCTTGCTTCCGGGGGGCAATCAGCCCCAGCATTTT.

There are many counts of this clonotype. The V call is TRBV5-1, the J call TRBJ2-1; 10 bases match TRBD1. The germline V gene has CDR1 SGHRS and CDR2 YFSETQ. V dropped 4 bases and J dropped 6; count of bases not matched to a gene: 4. This CDR3 is built from 14 residues. The CDR3 DNA follows: TGCGCCAGCAGCATATGGACAGGGGGCAATGAGCAGTTCTTC. Protein: CASSIWTGGNEQFF.

This clonotype is medium-sized by share. This chain links TRBV7-9 with TRBJ2-5; D may be TRBD2 (5 bases). Trimming removed 2 bases at V and 0 bases at J, with 13 bases between. This CDR3 comprises 16 residues. Germline V gives CDR1 SEHNR, CDR2 FQNEAQ (reference sequence). CDR3: CASSLTRWEYQETQYF. CDR3 in DNA: TGTGCCAGCAGCTTAACGCGGTGGGAGTACCAAGAGACCCAGTACTTC. The variable domain in full, completed from reference TRBV7-9 and TRBJ2-5, reads DTGVSQNPRHKITKRGQNVTFRCDPISEHNRLYWYRQTLGQGPEFLTYFQNEAQLEKSRLLSDRFSAERPKGSFSTLEIQRTEQGDSAMYLCASSLTRWEYQETQYFGPGTRLLVL.

This clonotype showed up many times. The rearrangement joins TRBV7-2 to TRBJ2-5; maybe TRBD2 (6 bases). The V end was cut by 0 bases, the J end by 5 bases, with 10 bases between. This CDR3 is 14 amino acids long. CDR1 is SGHTA and CDR2 is FQGNSA in the germline V gene. DNA for the CDR3: TGTGCCAGCAGCTTAGCGGCCGGGAGTGAGACCCAGTACTTC. It yields the protein CASSLAAGSETQYF. The full variable domain, with the rest looked up from reference TRBV7-2 and TRBJ2-5, is GAGVSQSPSNKVTEKGKDVELRCDPISGHTALYWYRQSLGQGLEFLIYFQGNSAPDKSGLPSDRFSAERTGGSVSTLTIQRTQQEDSAVYLCASSLAAGSETQYFGPGTRLLVL.

This chain connects TRBV18 to TRBJ2-5, with 11 bases matching TRBD2. Germline values: CDR1 KGHSH, CDR2 LQKENI. The CDR3 loop spans 16 amino acids. V shed 6 bases and J 5 bases; nucleotides not matched to a gene: 11. This CDR3 is CASSPPGLAGSETQYF. CDR3 DNA: TGTGCCAGCTCGCCTCCTGGACTAGCGGGTTCCGAGACCCAGTACTTC. The full variable domain, with the rest looked up from reference TRBV18 and TRBJ2-5, is NAGVMQNPRHLVRRRGQEARLRCSPMKGHSHVYWYRQLPEEGLKFMVYLQKENIIDESGMPKERFSAEFPKEGPSILRIQQVVRGDSAAYFCASSPPGLAGSETQYFGPGTRLLVL.

By share, this clonotype ranks as medium-sized. CDR3 DNA sequence: TGTGCCAGCTCACCACCTGGGGATATGAGACCTAATGAAAAACTGTTTTTT. Its translation is CASSPPGDMRPNEKLFF. This chain uses TRBV18 with TRBJ1-4; D gene uncertain. Germline V gives CDR1 KGHSH, CDR2 LQKENI. The CDR3 is made up of 17 amino acids. Between the trimmed V and J ends, which lost 0 bases and 3 bases, there was a span of 14 bases. Variable domain in full (rest from reference TRBV18 and TRBJ1-4): NAGVMQNPRHLVRRRGQEARLRCSPMKGHSHVYWYRQLPEEGLKFMVYLQKENIIDESGMPKERFSAEFPKEGPSILRIQQVVRGDSAAYFCASSPPGDMRPNEKLFFGSGTQLSVL.

The rearrangement uses TRBV7-2 and TRBJ1-1; 7 bases align to TRBD1. The J segment lost 4 bases and the V segment lost 5 bases, leaving 4 bases of the junction unmatched. Per the germline V gene, CDR1 is SGHTA and CDR2 is FQGNSA. This CDR3 has 13 residues. CDR3 protein: CASSVTGSTEAFF. CDR3 bases: TGTGCCAGCAGCGTGACAGGGAGCACTGAAGCTTTCTTT.

Many counts were recorded for this clonotype. CDR3 bases: TGTGCCAGCAGTCCCTCCGGGGGTCACGAGCAGTACTTC. Its translation is CASSPSGGHEQYF. This rearrangement joins TRBV12-3 or TRBV12-4 to TRBJ2-7; a weak D match, TRBD2 (6 bases). The ends were cut back, 5 bases at V and 5 bases at J, with 13 bases in the middle. The CDR3 contains 13 residues.

This clonotype was observed at least ten times. The chain recombines TRBV27 with TRBJ2-1, with D tentatively TRBD1 (6 bases). Germline CDR1 and CDR2: MNHEY and SMNVEV (reference sequence). CDR3 size: 12 residues. V lost 6 bases and J lost 4, with 7 bases in between. CDR3: CASRGGYNEQFF. The CDR3 DNA sequence: TGTGCCAGCAGAGGGGGATACAATGAGCAGTTCTTC.

V usage is TRBV5-1 and J usage is TRBJ1-2, with TRBD1 identical over 9 bases. In germline, CDR1 is SGHRS, CDR2 YFSETQ. This CDR3 is 15 amino acids long. The ends lost 0 bases at V and 8 bases at J; junction bases unmatched: 8. DNA of the CDR3: TGCGCCAGCAGCTTGGCGGGACAGGGCCAATCGGGCTACACCTTC. This translates into CASSLAGQGQSGYTF. The whole variable domain, filled in from reference TRBV5-1 and TRBJ1-2, reads KAGVTQTPRYLIKTRGQQVTLSCSPISGHRSVSWYQQTPGQGLQFLFEYFSETQRNKGNFPGRFSGRQFSNSRSEMNVSTLELGDSALYLCASSLAGQGQSGYTFGSGTRLTVV.

This clonotype occurred many times. The chain employs TRBV5-6 and TRBJ2-1; 7 nucleotides agree with TRBD2. Germline V lookup: CDR1 SGHDT, CDR2 YYEEEE. The V segment lost 2 bases and the J segment 9 bases; nucleotides outside the gene matches: 8. This CDR3 has 14 amino acids. CDR3 region: CASSFSSSGIEQFF. As DNA, the CDR3 is TGTGCCAGCAGCTTTTCCTCGAGCGGGATTGAGCAGTTCTTC. The entire variable domain, with the rest obtained from reference TRBV5-6 and TRBJ2-1, is as follows: DAGVTQSPTHLIKTRGQQVTLRCSPKSGHDTVSWYQQALGQGPQFIFQYYEEEERQRGNFPDRFSGHQFPNYSSELNVNALLLGDSALYLCASSFSSSGIEQFFGPGTRLTVL.

This clonotype was recorded once. The chain combines TRBV28 with TRBJ2-2, with no clear D. The germline V and J ends were trimmed by 1 base and 1 base, with 4 bases remaining between them. The germline V gene has CDR1 MDHEN and CDR2 SYDVKM. The CDR3 contains 14 residues. CDR3 in amino acids: CASSLSGNTGELFF. DNA of the CDR3: TGTGCCAGCAGTTTATCAGGGAACACCGGGGAGCTGTTTTTT.

This clonotype was counted ten times or more. The chain joins TRBV5-1 to TRBJ2-3; 11 nucleotides align to TRBD2. Trimming took 3 bases from V and 4 from J; bases not matched to a gene: 7. There are 16 residues in the CDR3. Germline lookup yields CDR1 SGHRS and CDR2 YFSETQ. The CDR3 spells CASSSTSGSVADTQYF. The CDR3 nucleotides are TGCGCCAGCAGCTCCACTAGCGGGAGTGTCGCAGATACGCAGTATTTT.

This clonotype was seen many times. This sequence joins TRBV29-1 and TRBJ2-5; 9 bases fit TRBD2. With 7 bases clipped from V and 5 bases from J, the junction kept 5 bases outside the gene matches. Looked up from germline, CDR1 is SQVTM and CDR2 is ANQGSEA. This CDR3 region has 12 residues. CDR3 region: CSAGTSGETQYF. CDR3 nucleotide sequence: TGCAGCGCTGGAACTAGCGGGGAGACCCAGTACTTC.